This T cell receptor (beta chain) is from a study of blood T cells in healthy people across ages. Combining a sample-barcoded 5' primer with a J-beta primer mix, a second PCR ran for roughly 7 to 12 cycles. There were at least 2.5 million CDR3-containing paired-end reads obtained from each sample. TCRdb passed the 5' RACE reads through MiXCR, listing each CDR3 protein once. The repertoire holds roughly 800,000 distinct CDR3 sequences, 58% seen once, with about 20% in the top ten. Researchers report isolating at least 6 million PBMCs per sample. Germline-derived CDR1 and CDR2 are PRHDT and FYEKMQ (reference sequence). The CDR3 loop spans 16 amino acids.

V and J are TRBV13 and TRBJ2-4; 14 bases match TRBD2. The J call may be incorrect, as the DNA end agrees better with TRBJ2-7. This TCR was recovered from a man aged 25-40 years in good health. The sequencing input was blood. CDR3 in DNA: TGTGCCAGCAGCTCCCGGGGACTAGCGGGAGACTACGAGCAGTACTTC. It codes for CASSSRGLAGDYEQYF.